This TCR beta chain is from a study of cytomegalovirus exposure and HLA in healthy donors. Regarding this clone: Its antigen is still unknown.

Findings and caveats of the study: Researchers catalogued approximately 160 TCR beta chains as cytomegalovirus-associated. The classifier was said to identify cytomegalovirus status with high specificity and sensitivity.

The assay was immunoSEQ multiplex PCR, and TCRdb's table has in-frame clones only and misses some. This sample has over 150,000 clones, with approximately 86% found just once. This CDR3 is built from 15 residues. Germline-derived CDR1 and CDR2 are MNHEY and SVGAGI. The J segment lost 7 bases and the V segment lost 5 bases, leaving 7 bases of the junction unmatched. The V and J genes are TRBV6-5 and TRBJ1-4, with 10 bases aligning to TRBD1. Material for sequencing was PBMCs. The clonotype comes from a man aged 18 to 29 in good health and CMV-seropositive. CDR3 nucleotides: TGTGCCAGCAGTCCAACCGGGACAGGGGTTGAAAAACTGTTTTTT. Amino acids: CASSPTGTGVEKLFF.